This T cell receptor (beta chain) was captured by sequencing in a study of blood T cell repertoires in COVID-19. This clone was detected once. The germline V gene encodes CDR1 SGHNT and CDR2 YENEEA. The CDR3 loop spans 15 amino acids. V gave up 0 bases and J gave up 2 bases, with 8 bases separating them. The data were produced by immunoSEQ multiplex PCR, yet TCRdb's version contains in-frame clones alone and is incomplete. The table records 100,000 to 150,000 clones, about 88% of them present only once. V usage is TRBV11-3 and J usage is TRBJ2-1; D unresolved. The TCR sequence derives from a man aged 35 to 55 with acute COVID-19. The sample comprised PBMCs or T cells enriched from blood (not recorded which). This chain's CDR3 is CASSLEARTYNEQFF. The CDR3 nucleotides are TGTGCCAGCAGCTTAGAGGCGCGGACCTACAATGAGCAGTTCTTC.